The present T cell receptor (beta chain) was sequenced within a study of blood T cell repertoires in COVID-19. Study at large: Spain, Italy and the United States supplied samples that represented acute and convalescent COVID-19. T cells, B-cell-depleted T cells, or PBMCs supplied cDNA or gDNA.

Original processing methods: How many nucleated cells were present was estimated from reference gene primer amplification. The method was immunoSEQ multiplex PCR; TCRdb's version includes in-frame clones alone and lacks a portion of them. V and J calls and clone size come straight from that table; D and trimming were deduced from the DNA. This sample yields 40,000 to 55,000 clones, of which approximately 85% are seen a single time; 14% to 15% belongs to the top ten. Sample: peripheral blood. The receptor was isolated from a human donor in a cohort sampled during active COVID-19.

For the CDR3, the DNA is TGTGCCAGCAGCAAAGAGGCCCCGGGGTCCTATAATTCACCCCTCCACTTT. It is translated as CASSKEAPGSYNSPLHF. The chain uses TRBV21-1 and TRBJ1-6. TRBV21-1 is recorded as a pseudogene. The CDR3 consists of 17 residues.